This T cell receptor (beta chain) was recorded in a study of T cells in Graves' hyperthyroidism and ophthalmopathy. This clonotype was seen repeatedly, ten times or more. The V end lost 0 bases, the J end lost 4 bases, and 7 bases lay between the germline ends. The CDR3 is 13 residues long. Germline V gives CDR1 MNHEY, CDR2 SVGAGI. Regions amplified from RNA transcripts were the TCR beta CDR3 regions. The study used the HTBI primer set for a first-round RT-PCR of the TCR CDR3. Each CDR3 protein is one row after TCRdb ran MiXCR on the multiplex PCR reads. The sample has under 400,000 distinct CDR3 sequences; roughly 13% are singletons.

The J gene is TRBJ2-7, the V gene TRBV6-5; D is uncertain. This TCR was sampled from a woman in her late teens or twenties with Graves' hyperthyroidism. Sequenced sample: blood. The CDR3 sequence is CASSYSPLYEQYF. In DNA, the CDR3 is TGTGCCAGCAGTTACTCCCCGTTATACGAGCAGTACTTC.